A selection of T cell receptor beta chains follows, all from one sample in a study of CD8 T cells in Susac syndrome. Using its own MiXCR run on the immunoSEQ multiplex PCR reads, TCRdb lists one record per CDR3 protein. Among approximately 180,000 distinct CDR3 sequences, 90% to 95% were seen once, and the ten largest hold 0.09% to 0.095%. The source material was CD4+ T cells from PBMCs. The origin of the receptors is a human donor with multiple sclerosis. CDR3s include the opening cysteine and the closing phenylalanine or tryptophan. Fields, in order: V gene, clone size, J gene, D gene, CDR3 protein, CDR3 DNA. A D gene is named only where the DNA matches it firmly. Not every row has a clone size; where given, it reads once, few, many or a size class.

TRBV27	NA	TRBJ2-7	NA	CASSLTSVAYEQYF	TGTGCCAGCAGTCTTACGAGCGTAGCGTACGAGCAGTACTTC
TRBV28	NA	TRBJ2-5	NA	CASSGRGTQETQYF	TGTGCCAGCAGTGGCCGGGGGACCCAAGAGACCCAGTACTTC
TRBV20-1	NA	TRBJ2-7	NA	CSARGGLQSYEQYF	TGCAGTGCTAGAGGGGGCTTGCAGTCCTACGAGCAGTACTTC
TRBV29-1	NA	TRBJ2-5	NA	CSVEGNAQETQYF	TGCAGCGTTGAGGGGAACGCACAAGAGACCCAGTACTTC
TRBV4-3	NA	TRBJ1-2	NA	CASSQDIGGPGGYTF	TGCGCCAGTAGCCAAGATATTGGGGGGCCTGGTGGCTACACCTTC
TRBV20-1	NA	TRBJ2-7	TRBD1	CSARESGQSSYEQYF	TGCAGTGCTAGAGAATCGGGACAGAGCTCCTACGAGCAGTACTTC
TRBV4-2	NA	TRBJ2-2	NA	CASSQDGGLANTGELFF	TGTGCCAGCAGCCAAGATGGGGGGCTTGCGAACACCGGGGAGCTGTTTTTT
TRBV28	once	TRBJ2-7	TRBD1	CASLPGQGSHEQYF	TGTGCCAGCCTTCCGGGACAGGGGAGCCACGAGCAGTACTTC
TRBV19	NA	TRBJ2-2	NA	CASREGGTGELFF	TGTGCCAGTAGGGAGGGGGGAACCGGGGAGCTGTTTTTT
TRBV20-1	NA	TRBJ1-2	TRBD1	CSASGDRGGYGYTF	TGCAGTGCTTCCGGCGACAGGGGCGGATATGGCTACACCTTC
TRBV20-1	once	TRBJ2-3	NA	CSARDGVTDTQYF	TGCAGTGCTAGAGATGGGGTCACAGATACGCAGTATTTT
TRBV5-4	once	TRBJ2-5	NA	CASSETGNYQETQYF	TGTGCCAGCAGCGAGACGGGTAATTACCAAGAGACCCAGTACTTC
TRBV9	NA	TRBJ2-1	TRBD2	CASSMGLAVRNEQFF	TGTGCCAGCAGCATGGGACTAGCAGTCCGCAATGAGCAGTTCTTC
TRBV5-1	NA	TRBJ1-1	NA	CASSLVGDTEAFF	TGCGCCAGCAGCTTGGTGGGGGACACTGAAGCTTTCTTT
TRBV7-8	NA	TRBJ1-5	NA	CASTDYRVDQPQHF	TGTGCCAGCACCGACTACAGGGTGGATCAGCCCCAGCATTTT
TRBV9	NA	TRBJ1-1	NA	CASSVGGRVGDTEAFF	TGTGCCAGCAGCGTAGGGGGGCGGGTGGGCGACACTGAAGCTTTCTTT
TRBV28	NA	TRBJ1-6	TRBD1	CALQGGNNSPLHF	TGTGCCCTGCAGGGGGGGAATAATTCACCCCTCCACTTT
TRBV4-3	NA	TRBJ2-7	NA	CASSRIQGSPYEQYF	TGCGCCAGCAGCCGAATACAGGGTTCACCCTACGAGCAGTACTTC
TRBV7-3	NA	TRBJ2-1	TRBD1	CASSLRGHEQFF	TGTGCCAGCAGCCTCAGGGGGCATGAGCAGTTCTTC
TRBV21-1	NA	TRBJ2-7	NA	CASSKARLGKRAYEQYF	TGTGCCAGCAGCAAAGCGCGGCTAGGGAAGCGTGCCTACGAGCAGTACTTC
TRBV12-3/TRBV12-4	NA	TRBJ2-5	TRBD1	CASSLRQGAETQYF	TGTGCCAGCAGTTTGAGACAGGGGGCGGAGACCCAGTACTTC
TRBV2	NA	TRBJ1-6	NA	CASRIHGTGYSPLHF	TGTGCCAGCAGAATACACGGGACTGGTTATTCACCCCTCCACTTT
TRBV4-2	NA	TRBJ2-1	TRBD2	CASSHNALAGQNYNEQFF	TGTGCCAGCAGCCATAACGCACTAGCGGGCCAGAACTACAATGAGCAGTTCTTC
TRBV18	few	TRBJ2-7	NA	CASSPFDSLDEQYF	TGTGCCAGCTCACCCTTTGACAGCCTGGACGAGCAGTACTTC
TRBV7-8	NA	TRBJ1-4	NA	CASSSTQVGISTNEKLFF	TGTGCCAGCAGCTCGACCCAAGTTGGCATCTCAACTAATGAAAAACTGTTTTTT
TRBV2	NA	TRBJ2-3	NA	CASSGGGFSTDTQYF	TGTGCCAGCAGTGGGGGCGGATTTAGCACAGATACGCAGTATTTT
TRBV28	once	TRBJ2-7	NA	CASFQGYEQYF	TGTGCCAGCTTTCAGGGTTACGAGCAGTACTTC
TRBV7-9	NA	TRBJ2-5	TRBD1	CASSLDRTGVLVQETQYF	TGTGCCAGCAGCTTAGATCGGACAGGGGTCTTAGTCCAAGAGACCCAGTACTTC
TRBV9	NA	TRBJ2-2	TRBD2	CASSVAEVAGNTGELFF	TGTGCCAGCAGCGTAGCTGAAGTAGCGGGAAACACCGGGGAGCTGTTTTTT
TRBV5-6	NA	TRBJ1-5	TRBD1	CASSSVGQYNQPQHF	TGTGCCAGCAGCTCGGTGGGACAGTACAATCAGCCCCAGCATTTT
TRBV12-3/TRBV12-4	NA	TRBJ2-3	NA	CASRPRGGTDTQYF	TGTGCCAGCAGACCAAGGGGGGGCACAGATACGCAGTATTTT
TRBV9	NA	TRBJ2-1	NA	CASSVAQSGEQFF	TGTGCCAGCAGCGTAGCACAGAGCGGTGAGCAGTTCTTC
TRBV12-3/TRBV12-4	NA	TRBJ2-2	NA	CASSLRITGELFF	TGTGCCAGCAGTTTAAGGATCACCGGGGAGCTGTTTTTT
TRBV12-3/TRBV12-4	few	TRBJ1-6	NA	CASSPQGDSPLHF	TGTGCCAGCAGTCCCCAGGGAGATTCACCCCTCCACTTT
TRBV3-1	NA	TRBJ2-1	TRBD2	CASSQAGTINEQFF	TGTGCCAGCAGCCAGGCCGGGACTATCAATGAGCAGTTCTTC
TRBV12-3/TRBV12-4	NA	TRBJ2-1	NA	CASSPGTTRGTYNEQFF	TGTGCCAGCAGTCCCGGTACGACTAGAGGCACCTACAATGAGCAGTTCTTC
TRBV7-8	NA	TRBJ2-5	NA	CASSEPRRGLRETQYF	TGTGCCAGCAGCGAACCCAGGAGAGGACTCCGTGAGACCCAGTACTTC
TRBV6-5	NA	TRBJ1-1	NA	CASSYSAGRTEAFF	TGTGCCAGCAGTTACTCCGCTGGTAGGACTGAAGCTTTCTTT
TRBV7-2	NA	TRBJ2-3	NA	CASSLQARDTQYF	TGTGCCAGCAGCCTCCAAGCGAGGGATACGCAGTATTTT
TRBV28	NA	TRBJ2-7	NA	CASSTGFHEQYF	TGTGCCAGCAGTACCGGGTTTCACGAGCAGTACTTC
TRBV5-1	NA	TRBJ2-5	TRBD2	CASSPELAGGLETQYF	TGCGCCAGCAGCCCGGAACTAGCGGGAGGGTTGGAGACCCAGTACTTC
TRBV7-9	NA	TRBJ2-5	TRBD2	CASSRTAGGVETQYF	TGTGCCAGCAGCCGAACAGCGGGGGGTGTGGAGACCCAGTACTTC
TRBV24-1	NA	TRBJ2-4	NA	CATSDPTGPSNIQYF	TGTGCCACCAGTGACCCGACAGGACCGTCCAACATTCAGTACTTC
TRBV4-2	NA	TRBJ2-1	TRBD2	CASSQNQLAGGRNEQFF	TGTGCCAGCAGCCAGAACCAACTAGCGGGGGGTCGGAATGAGCAGTTCTTC
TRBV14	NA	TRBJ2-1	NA	CASSPSGSRRTYNEQFF	TGTGCCAGCAGCCCCTCTGGTAGTAGAAGGACCTACAATGAGCAGTTCTTC
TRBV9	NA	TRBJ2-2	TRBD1	CASSVGAGQGAAGELFF	TGTGCCAGCAGCGTGGGAGCGGGACAGGGAGCAGCCGGGGAGCTGTTTTTT
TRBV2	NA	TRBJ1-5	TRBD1	CASGTENQPQHF	TGTGCCAGCGGGACAGAAAATCAGCCCCAGCATTTT
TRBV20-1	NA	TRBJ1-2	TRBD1	CSAVRGTGGDYGYTF	TGCAGTGCCGTGCGTGGGACAGGGGGCGACTATGGCTACACCTTC
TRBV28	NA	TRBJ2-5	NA	CASSPPWAHQETQYF	TGTGCCAGCAGCCCACCCTGGGCGCACCAAGAGACCCAGTACTTC
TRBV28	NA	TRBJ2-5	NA	CASSTTGLETQYF	TGTGCCAGCAGTACCACAGGTCTGGAGACCCAGTACTTC
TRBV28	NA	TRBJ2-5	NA	CASSFSGAGQETQYF	TGTGCCAGCAGTTTTTCAGGGGCTGGCCAAGAGACCCAGTACTTC
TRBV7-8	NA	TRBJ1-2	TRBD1	CASSLARDSGAGYTF	TGTGCCAGCAGCTTAGCCCGGGACAGTGGGGCTGGCTACACCTTC
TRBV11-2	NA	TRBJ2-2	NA	CASLVGRANTGELFF	TGTGCCAGCTTGGTCGGGAGAGCGAACACCGGGGAGCTGTTTTTT
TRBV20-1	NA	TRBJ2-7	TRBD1	CSATKTGASYEQYF	TGCAGTGCTACCAAGACAGGGGCCTCCTACGAGCAGTACTTC
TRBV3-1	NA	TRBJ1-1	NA	CASSQARGVMNTEAFF	TGTGCCAGCAGCCAAGCCCGCGGCGTCATGAACACTGAAGCTTTCTTT
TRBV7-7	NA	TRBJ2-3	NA	CASSLNPGPTDTQYF	TGTGCCAGCAGCTTAAACCCCGGGCCCACAGATACGCAGTATTTT
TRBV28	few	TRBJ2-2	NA	CASSSAGELFF	TGTGCCAGCAGTTCCGCCGGGGAGCTGTTTTTT